Detailed here is one T cell receptor (beta chain). Its antigen is not known. Germline assignment: CDR1 SGHTA and CDR2 FQGNSA. The CDR3 length is 14 residues. Trimming cost V 0 bases and J 5 bases, with 10 bases left between them. This entry belongs to a study of T-cell memory formation after mild COVID-19. About the study: TCR clusters mostly belonged to single donors.

Points from the study as a whole: Clones from the second wave (peaking day 37) had unconfirmed SARS-CoV-2 specificity. CD4+ contracting clones were mainly CM and EM; CD8+ ones, EMRA. Day 15 to 85 contracting clones showed balanced CD4/CD8; day 15 to 37 expanders favored CD4+.

TCRdb fed the 5' RACE reads into MiXCR, producing one record per CDR3 protein. The sample holds around 470,000 distinct CDR3 sequences, over 15% seen once. The J gene is TRBJ2-5, the V gene TRBV7-2; D is uncertain. Sequenced input: PBMCs or a T cell subset sorted from them (not recorded which). This clonotype was obtained from an adult woman who had mild COVID-19 (a few samples of this study predate the infection). Cell type and time point are not known. DNA of the CDR3: TGTGCCAGCAGCTTAGCTCCCTTACAGGAGACCCAGTACTTC. It is translated as CASSLAPLQETQYF.